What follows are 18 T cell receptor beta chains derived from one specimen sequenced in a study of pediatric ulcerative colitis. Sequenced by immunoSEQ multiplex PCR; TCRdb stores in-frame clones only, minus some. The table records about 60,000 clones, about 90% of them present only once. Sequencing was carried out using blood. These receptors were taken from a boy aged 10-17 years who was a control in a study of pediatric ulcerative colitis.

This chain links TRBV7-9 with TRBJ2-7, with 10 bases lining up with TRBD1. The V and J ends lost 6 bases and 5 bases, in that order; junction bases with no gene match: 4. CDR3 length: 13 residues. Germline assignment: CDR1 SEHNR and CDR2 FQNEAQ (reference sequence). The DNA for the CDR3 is TGTGCCAGCAGGGGACAGGGGAGGAACGAGCAGTACTTC. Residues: CASRGQGRNEQYF.

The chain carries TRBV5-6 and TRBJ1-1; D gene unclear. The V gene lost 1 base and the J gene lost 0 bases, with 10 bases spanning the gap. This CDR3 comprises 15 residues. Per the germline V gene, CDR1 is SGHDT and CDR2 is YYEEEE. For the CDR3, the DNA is TGTGCCAGCAGCTTGTTAGGCACCTTGAACACTGAAGCTTTCTTT. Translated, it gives CASSLLGTLNTEAFF. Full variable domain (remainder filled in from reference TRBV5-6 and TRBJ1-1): DAGVTQSPTHLIKTRGQQVTLRCSPKSGHDTVSWYQQALGQGPQFIFQYYEEEERQRGNFPDRFSGHQFPNYSSELNVNALLLGDSALYLCASSLLGTLNTEAFFGQGTRLTVV.

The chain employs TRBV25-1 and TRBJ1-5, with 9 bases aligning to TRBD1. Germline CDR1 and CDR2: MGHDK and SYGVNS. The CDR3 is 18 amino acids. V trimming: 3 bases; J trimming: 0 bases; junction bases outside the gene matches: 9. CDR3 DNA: TGTGCCAGCAGTGACGGGACAGGGAGCAGGGGTAGCAATCAGCCCCAGCATTTT. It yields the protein CASSDGTGSRGSNQPQHF.

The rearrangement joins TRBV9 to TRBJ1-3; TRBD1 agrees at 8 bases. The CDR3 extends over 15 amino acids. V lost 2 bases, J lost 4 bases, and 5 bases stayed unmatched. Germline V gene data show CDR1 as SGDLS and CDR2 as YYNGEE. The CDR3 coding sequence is TGTGCCAGCAGCGTCAGGACAGGGTCCGGAAACACCATATATTTT. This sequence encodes CASSVRTGSGNTIYF.

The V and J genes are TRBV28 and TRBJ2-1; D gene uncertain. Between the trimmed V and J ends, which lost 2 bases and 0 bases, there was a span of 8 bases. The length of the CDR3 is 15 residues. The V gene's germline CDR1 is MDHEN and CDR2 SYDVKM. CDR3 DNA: TGTGCCAGCAGTTTAGGCGGAAGCTCCTACAATGAGCAGTTCTTC. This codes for CASSLGGSSYNEQFF.

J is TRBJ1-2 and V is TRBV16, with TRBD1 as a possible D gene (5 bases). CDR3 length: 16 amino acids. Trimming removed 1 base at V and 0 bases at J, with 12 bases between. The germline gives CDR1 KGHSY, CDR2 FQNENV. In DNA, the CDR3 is TGTGCCAGCAGCCAATACGGGACCCAGCCTAACTATGGCTACACCTTC. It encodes CASSQYGTQPNYGYTF.

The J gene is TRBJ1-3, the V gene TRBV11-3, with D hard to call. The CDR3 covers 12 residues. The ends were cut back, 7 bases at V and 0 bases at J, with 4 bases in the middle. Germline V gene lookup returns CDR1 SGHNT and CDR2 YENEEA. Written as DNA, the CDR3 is TGTGCCAGCAAGGGCTCTGGAAACACCATATATTTT. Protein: CASKGSGNTIYF. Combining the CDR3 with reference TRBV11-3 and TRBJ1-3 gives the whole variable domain EAGVVQSPRYKIIEKKQPVAFWCNPISGHNTLYWYLQNLGQGPELLIRYENEEAVDDSQLPKDRFSAERLKGVDSTLKIQPAELGDSAVYLCASKGSGNTIYFGEGSWLTVV.

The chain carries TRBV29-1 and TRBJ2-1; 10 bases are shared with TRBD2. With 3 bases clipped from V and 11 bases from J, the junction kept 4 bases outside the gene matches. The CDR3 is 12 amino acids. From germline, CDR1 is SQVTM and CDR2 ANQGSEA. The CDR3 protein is CSVDKREGQQFF. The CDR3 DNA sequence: TGCAGCGTTGATAAGCGGGAGGGCCAGCAGTTCTTC.

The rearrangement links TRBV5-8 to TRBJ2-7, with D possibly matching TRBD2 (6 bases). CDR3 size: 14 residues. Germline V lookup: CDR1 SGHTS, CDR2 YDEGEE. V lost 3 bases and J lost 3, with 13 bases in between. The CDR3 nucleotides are TGTGCCAGCAGCTCCTGGGACTCGTACTACGAGCAGTACTTC. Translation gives CASSSWDSYYEQYF.

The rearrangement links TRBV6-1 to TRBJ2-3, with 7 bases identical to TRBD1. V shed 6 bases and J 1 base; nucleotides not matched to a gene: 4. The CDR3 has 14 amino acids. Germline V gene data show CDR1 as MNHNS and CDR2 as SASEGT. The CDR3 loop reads CASRRDSGTDTQYF. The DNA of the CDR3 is TGTGCCAGCAGGAGGGACAGCGGCACAGATACGCAGTATTTT.

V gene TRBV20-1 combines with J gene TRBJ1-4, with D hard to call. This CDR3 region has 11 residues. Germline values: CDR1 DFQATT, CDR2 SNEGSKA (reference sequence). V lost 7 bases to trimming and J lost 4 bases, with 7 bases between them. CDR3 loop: CSVAVNEKLFF. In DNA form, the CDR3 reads TGCAGTGTCGCAGTTAATGAAAAACTGTTTTTT.

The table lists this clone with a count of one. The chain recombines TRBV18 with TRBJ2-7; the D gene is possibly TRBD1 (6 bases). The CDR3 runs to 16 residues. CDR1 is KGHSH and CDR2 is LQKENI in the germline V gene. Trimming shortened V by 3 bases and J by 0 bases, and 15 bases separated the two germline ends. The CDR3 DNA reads TGTGCCAGCTCACCCCAAGGTACAGGGAACTCCTACGAGCAGTACTTC. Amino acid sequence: CASSPQGTGNSYEQYF.

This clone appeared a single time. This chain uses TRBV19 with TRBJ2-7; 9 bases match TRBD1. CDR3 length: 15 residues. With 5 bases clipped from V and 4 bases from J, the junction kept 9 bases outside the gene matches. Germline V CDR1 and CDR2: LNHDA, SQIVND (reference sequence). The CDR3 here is CASSPGTGFMYEQYF. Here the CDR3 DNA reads TGTGCCAGTAGTCCGGGGACAGGGTTTATGTACGAGCAGTACTTC.

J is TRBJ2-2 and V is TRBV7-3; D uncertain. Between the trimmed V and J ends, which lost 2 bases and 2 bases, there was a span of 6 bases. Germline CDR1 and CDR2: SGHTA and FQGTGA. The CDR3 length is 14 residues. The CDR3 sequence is CASSLAANTGELFF. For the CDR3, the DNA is TGTGCCAGCAGCTTAGCGGCAAACACCGGGGAGCTGTTTTTT.

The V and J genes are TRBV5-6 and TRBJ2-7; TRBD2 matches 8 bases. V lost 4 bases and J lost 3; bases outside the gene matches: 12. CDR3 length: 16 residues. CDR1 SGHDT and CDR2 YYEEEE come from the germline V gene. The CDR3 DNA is TGTGCCAGCAGCACCTTTGTGGCGGGAGGTTTCTACGAGCAGTACTTC. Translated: CASSTFVAGGFYEQYF. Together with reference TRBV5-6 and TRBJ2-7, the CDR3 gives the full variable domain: DAGVTQSPTHLIKTRGQQVTLRCSPKSGHDTVSWYQQALGQGPQFIFQYYEEEERQRGNFPDRFSGHQFPNYSSELNVNALLLGDSALYLCASSTFVAGGFYEQYFGPGTRLTVT.

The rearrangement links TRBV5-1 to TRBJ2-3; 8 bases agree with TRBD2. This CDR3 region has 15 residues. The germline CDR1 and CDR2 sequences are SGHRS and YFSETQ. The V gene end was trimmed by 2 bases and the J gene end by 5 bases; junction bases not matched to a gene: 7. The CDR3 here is CASSFTAGERDTQYF. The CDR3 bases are TGCGCCAGCAGCTTCACAGCGGGAGAGAGAGATACGCAGTATTTT.

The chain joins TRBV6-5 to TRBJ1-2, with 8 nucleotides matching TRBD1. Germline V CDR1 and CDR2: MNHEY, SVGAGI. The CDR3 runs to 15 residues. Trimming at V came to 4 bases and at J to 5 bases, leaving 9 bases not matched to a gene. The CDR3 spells CASSFRGDRIYGYTF. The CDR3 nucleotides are TGTGCCAGCAGTTTCCGAGGGGACAGGATTTATGGCTACACCTTC.

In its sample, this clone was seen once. The CDR3 DNA sequence: TGCGCCAGCAGCTTACGGCGGGAGGGTCCGGATACGCAGTATTTT. Amino acids: CASSLRREGPDTQYF. This chain joins TRBV5-1 and TRBJ2-3; TRBD2 aligns across 9 bases. The CDR3 spans 15 residues. CDR1 and CDR2 (germline): SGHRS, YFSETQ. J gave up 6 bases and V 2 bases, and 7 bases lay outside the gene matches.